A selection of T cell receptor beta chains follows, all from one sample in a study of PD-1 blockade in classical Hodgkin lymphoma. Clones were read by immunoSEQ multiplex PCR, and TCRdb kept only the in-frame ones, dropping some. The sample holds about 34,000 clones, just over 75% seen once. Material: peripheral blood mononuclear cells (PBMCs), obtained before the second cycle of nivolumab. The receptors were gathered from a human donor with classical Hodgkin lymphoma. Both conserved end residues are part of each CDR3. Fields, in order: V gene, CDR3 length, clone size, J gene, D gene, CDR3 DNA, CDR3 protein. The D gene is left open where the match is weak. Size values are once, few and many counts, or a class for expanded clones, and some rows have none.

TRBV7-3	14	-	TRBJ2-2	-	TGTGCCAGCAGCCCTAGCAGTAACACCGGGGAGCTGTTTTTT	CASSPSSNTGELFF
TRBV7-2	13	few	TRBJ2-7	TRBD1	TGTGCCAGCAGCTTAAACACAGGGGAAAAGCAGTACTTC	CASSLNTGEKQYF
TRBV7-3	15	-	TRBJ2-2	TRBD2	TGTGCCAGCAGCTCTAGCGGGGGGGCCCCTGGGGAGCTGTTTTTT	CASSSSGGAPGELFF
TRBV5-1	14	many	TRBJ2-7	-	TGCGCCAGCAGCTTGGAAAGGACTTCCTCCGAGCAGTACTTC	CASSLERTSSEQYF
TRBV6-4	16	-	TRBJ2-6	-	TGTGCCAGCACTGAAAAGACAGGTTCGGGGGCCAACGTCCTGACTTTC	CASTEKTGSGANVLTF
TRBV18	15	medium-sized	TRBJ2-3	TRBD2	TGTGCCAGCTCACCCTTAGCGGGGGCGGTAGATACGCAGTATTTT	CASSPLAGAVDTQYF
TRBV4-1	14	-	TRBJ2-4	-	TGCGCCAGCAGCCAACTAACTAGCTCAAGGATTCAGTACTTC	CASSQLTSSRIQYF
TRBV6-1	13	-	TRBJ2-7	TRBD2	TGTGCCAGCTATGAGCGGGGGGAATACGAGCAGTACTTC	CASYERGEYEQYF
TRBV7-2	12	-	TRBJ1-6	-	TGTGCCAGCAGGGCAGAAAATTCACCCCTCCACTTT	CASRAENSPLHF
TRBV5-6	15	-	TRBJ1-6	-	TGTGCCAGCAGCTCCGGGGAGTGGGGGGGTTCACCCCTCCACTTT	CASSSGEWGGSPLHF
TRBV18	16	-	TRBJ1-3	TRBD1	TGTGCCAGCTCACCACCCACAGGGGACTCTGGAAACACCATATATTTT	CASSPPTGDSGNTIYF
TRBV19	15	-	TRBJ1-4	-	TGTGCCAGTAGTATAGGAATGGGCAGAAATGAAAAACTGTTTTTT	CASSIGMGRNEKLFF
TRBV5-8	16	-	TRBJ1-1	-	TGTGCCAGCAGCTTGGCCCTCCTGACTGCGAACACTGAAGCTTTCTTT	CASSLALLTANTEAFF
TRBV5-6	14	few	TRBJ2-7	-	TGTGCCAGCAGCGGCCTAGGGGGGGCAGGCGAGCAGTACTTC	CASSGLGGAGEQYF
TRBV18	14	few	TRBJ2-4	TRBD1	TGTGCCAGCTCACCCGTCGGGACAGTTGAGGTCGGATACTTC	CASSPVGTVEVGYF
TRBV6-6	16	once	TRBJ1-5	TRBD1	TGTGCCAGCAGTTACGGACAGGGTACTAGCAATCAGCCCCAGCATTTT	CASSYGQGTSNQPQHF
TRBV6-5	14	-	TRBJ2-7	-	TGTGCCAGCAGTTACGCCAGGGCAATAGGCGAGCAGTACTTC	CASSYARAIGEQYF
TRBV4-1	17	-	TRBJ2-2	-	TGCGCCAGCAGCCAACGGGGTGGAGGGGCCAACACCGGGGAGCTGTTTTTT	CASSQRGGGANTGELFF
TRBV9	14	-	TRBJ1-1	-	TGTGCCAGCAGCGTACAGGGAACGAACACTGAAGCTTTCTTT	CASSVQGTNTEAFF
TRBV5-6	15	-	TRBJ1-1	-	TGTGCCAGCAGCTTGGGCGACCCATTGGGCACTGAAGCTTTCTTT	CASSLGDPLGTEAFF
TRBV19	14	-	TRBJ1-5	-	TGTGCCAGTAGCCCCGACAGTACCGATCAGCCCCAGCATTTT	CASSPDSTDQPQHF
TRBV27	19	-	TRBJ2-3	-	TGTGCCAGCAGCCCTCGGGCGCGAGGGGGGACCGCCATCACAGATACGCAGTATTTT	CASSPRARGGTAITDTQYF
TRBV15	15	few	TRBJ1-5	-	TGTGCCACCAGCAGAGATCGGGCTCCTGGGCAGCCCCAGCATTTT	CATSRDRAPGQPQHF
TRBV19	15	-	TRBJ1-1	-	TGTGCCAGTAGTAGGAGGGATTTCGAGAACACTGAAGCTTTCTTT	CASSRRDFENTEAFF
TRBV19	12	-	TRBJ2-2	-	TGTGCCAGTAGTATTGGAACCGGGGAGCTGTTTTTT	CASSIGTGELFF
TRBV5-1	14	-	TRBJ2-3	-	TGCGCCAGCAGCTCGGACTTTAGCACAGATACGCAGTATTTT	CASSSDFSTDTQYF
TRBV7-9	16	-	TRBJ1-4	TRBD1	TGTGCCAGCAGCCCTGGACAGGGGAGGACTAATGAAAAACTGTTTTTT	CASSPGQGRTNEKLFF
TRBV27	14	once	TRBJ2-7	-	TGTGCCAGCAGGTTAGGGACAATATCCTACGAGCAGTACTTC	CASRLGTISYEQYF
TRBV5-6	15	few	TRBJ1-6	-	TGTGCCAGCAGCCCACGCCCAGGAGGGGGTTCACCCCTCCACTTT	CASSPRPGGGSPLHF
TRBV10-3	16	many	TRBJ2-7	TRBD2	TGTGCCATCAGTGAGTTTCCTAGCGGGGGGGCCTACGAGCAGTACTTC	CAISEFPSGGAYEQYF
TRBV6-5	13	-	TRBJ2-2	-	TGTGCCAGCAGTTACCCAGACACCGGGGAGCTGTTTTTT	CASSYPDTGELFF
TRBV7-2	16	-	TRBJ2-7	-	TGTGCCAGCAGCGTATCGGTGAAACAGAGCCCCTACGAGCAGTACTTC	CASSVSVKQSPYEQYF
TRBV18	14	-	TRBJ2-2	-	TGTGCCAGCTCACCTGTCAGTTCCACCGGGGAGCTGTTTTTT	CASSPVSSTGELFF
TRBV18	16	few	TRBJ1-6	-	TGTGCCAGCTCACCCGGGGCGGGGCTTGGGAATTCACCCCTCCACTTT	CASSPGAGLGNSPLHF
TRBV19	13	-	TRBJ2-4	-	TGTGCCAGTAGTAGAGGGCGGGGAAACATTCAGTACTTC	CASSRGRGNIQYF
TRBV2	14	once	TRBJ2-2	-	TGTGCCAGCAGTCAGTTGGCAAACACCGGGGAGCTGTTTTTT	CASSQLANTGELFF
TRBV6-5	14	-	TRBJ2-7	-	TGTGCCAGCAGCCTCCAACAGGGAGGGTACGAGCAGTACTTC	CASSLQQGGYEQYF
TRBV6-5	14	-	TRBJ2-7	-	TGTGCCAGCAAAACAGTAGCGGCAACCTACGAGCAGTACTTC	CASKTVAATYEQYF
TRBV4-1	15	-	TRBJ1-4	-	TGCGCCAGCAGCGGGGATATCCGGGGTAATGAAAAACTGTTTTTT	CASSGDIRGNEKLFF
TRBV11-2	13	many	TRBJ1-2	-	TGTGCCAGCAGCTTGACAGTCAACTATGGCTACACCTTC	CASSLTVNYGYTF
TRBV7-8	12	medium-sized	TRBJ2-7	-	TGTGCCAGCAGCTTGGAGGAAATCGAGCAGTACTTC	CASSLEEIEQYF
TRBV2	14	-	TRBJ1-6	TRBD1	TGTGCCAGCAGTGGGGACAGTGAGAATTCACCCCTCCACTTT	CASSGDSENSPLHF
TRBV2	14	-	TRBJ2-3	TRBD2	TGTGCCAGCACGGGGGGATGGGGCACAGATACGCAGTATTTT	CASTGGWGTDTQYF
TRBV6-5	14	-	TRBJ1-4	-	TGTGCCAGCAGCAAACAGCCTATCCTTGAAAAACTGTTTTTT	CASSKQPILEKLFF
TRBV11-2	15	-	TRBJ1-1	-	TGTGCCAGCAGCTTAGATCCAGCTTCGAACACTGAAGCTTTCTTT	CASSLDPASNTEAFF
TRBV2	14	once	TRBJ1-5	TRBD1	TGTGCCAGCAGGGAGGGCAGGGGGGATCAGCCCCAGCATTTT	CASREGRGDQPQHF